Included here is one T cell receptor beta chain sequence, with context. Its specificity is unknown. The tumor samples were collected prior to definitive surgery or chemotherapy. This sample was taken from a study of high-grade serous ovarian cancer treatment subgroups. Study results and limitations: Spatial context was lost because tumors were sequenced in bulk. Same-patient tumor repertoires overlapped at about 0.11 to 0.85; different patients barely overlapped.

This table comes from immunoSEQ multiplex PCR, and its TCRdb copy is limited to in-frame clones, with some not included. The data show 850 or so clones, with over 70% seen just once and roughly 15% held by the top ten. V was shortened by 2 bases and J by 8 bases, with 9 bases between the two germline ends. This CDR3 comprises 13 residues. Germline V gene data show CDR1 as MDHEN and CDR2 as SYDVKM. The sequencing input was tumor tissue. This receptor was obtained from a human donor with high-grade serous ovarian cancer. The chain links TRBV28 to TRBJ2-2; D gene unclear. The CDR3 reads CASSLSEIGELFF. The CDR3 DNA sequence: TGTGCCAGCAGTTTAAGTGAAATAGGGGAGCTGTTTTTT.